This T cell receptor (beta chain) came from a study of CD8+CD57+ T cells in acquired aplastic anemia. Broader study findings: A set of roughly 27 CD8+ CDR3 sequences was shared between patients and controls, and these sequences appeared highly expressed in patients.

CDR3 length: 14 amino acids. Trimming took off 1 base at V and 7 bases at J, with 14 bases between the two ends. CDR1 and CDR2 from the germline V gene are SGHRS and YFSETQ. All sequencing subjects had displayed CD8+CD57+ cell expansion on flow cytometry. There were no patients without severe acquired aplastic anemia. As concerns this clonotype: Antigen unknown.

The template for TCR beta VDJ and CDR3 sequence profiling was genomic DNA. TCRdb used MiXCR to reprocess the reads, holding one entry per CDR3 protein. In the table there are around 250,000 distinct CDR3 sequences, 82% of which are singletons. The sample was sorted CD4+, CD8+, or CD8+CD57+ T cells (not recorded which) from PBMCs. This chain connects TRBV5-1 to TRBJ1-1; no definite D call. The clonotype originates from a human donor with aplastic anemia. CDR3 sequence (DNA): TGCGCCAGCAGCTTGTTGGCGAACAAGCATGAAGCTTTCTTT. Translated, it gives CASSLLANKHEAFF.